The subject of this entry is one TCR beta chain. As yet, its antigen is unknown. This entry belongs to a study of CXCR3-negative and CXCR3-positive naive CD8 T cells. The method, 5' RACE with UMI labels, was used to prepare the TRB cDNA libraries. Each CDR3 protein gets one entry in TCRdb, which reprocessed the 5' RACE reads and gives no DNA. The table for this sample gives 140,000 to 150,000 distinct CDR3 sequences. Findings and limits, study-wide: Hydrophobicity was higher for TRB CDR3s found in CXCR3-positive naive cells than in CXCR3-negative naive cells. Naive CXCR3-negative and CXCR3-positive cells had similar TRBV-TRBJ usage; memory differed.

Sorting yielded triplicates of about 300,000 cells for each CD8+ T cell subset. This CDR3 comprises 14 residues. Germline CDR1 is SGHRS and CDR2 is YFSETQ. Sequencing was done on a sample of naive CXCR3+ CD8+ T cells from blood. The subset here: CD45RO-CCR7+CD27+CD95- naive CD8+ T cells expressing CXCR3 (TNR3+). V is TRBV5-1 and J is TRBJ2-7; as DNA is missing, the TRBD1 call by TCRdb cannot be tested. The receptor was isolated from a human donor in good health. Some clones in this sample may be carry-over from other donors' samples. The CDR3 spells CASSLIQGGYEQYF.